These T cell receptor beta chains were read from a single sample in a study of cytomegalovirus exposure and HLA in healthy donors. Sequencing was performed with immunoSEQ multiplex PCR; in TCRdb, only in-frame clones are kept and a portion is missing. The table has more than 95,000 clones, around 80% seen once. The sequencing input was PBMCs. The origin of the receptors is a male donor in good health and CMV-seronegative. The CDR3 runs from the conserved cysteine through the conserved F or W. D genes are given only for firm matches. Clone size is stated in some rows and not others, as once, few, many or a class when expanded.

CDR3aa: CASSLGIGLAYQETQYF; CDR3nt: TGTGCCAGCAGCTTAGGGATTGGACTAGCGTACCAAGAGACCCAGTACTTC; d_gene: TRBD2; j_gene: TRBJ2-5; v_gene: TRBV11-1; abundance: -
CDR3aa: CASRFAGTSGRTNNEQFF; CDR3nt: TGTGCAAGTCGCTTTGCCGGGACTAGCGGGAGGACCAACAATGAGCAGTTCTTC; d_gene: -; j_gene: TRBJ2-1; v_gene: TRBV12-2; abundance: -
CDR3aa: CASSLLTGVDEQYF; CDR3nt: TGTGCCAGCAGCTTACTTACCGGGGTCGACGAGCAGTACTTC; d_gene: -; j_gene: TRBJ2-7; v_gene: TRBV5-6; abundance: -
CDR3aa: CARRELDRPYEQYF; CDR3nt: TGTGCCAGAAGAGAATTAGACAGACCCTACGAGCAGTACTTC; d_gene: -; j_gene: TRBJ2-7; v_gene: TRBV14; abundance: -
CDR3aa: CASSQDRGGEQFF; CDR3nt: TGCGCCAGCAGCCAAGATCGTGGAGGTGAGCAGTTCTTC; d_gene: -; j_gene: TRBJ2-1; v_gene: TRBV4-1; abundance: many
CDR3aa: CASSTGDPMNTEAFF; CDR3nt: TGTGCCAGCAGTACAGGGGACCCTATGAACACTGAAGCTTTCTTT; d_gene: TRBD1; j_gene: TRBJ1-1; v_gene: TRBV28; abundance: -
CDR3aa: CASSHVSGRGGVNEQYF; CDR3nt: TGCGCCAGCAGCCATGTCTCCGGTCGGGGAGGAGTGAACGAGCAGTACTTC; d_gene: -; j_gene: TRBJ2-7; v_gene: TRBV4-1; abundance: -
CDR3aa: CASSPQGGGELFF; CDR3nt: TGTGCCAGCAGTCCCCAGGGTGGAGGGGAGCTGTTTTTT; d_gene: -; j_gene: TRBJ2-2; v_gene: TRBV27; abundance: -
CDR3aa: CASSVGFWTSGRQGSEQYF; CDR3nt: TGTGCCAGCAGTGTTGGCTTTTGGACTAGCGGGAGGCAGGGGAGCGAGCAGTACTTC; d_gene: TRBD2; j_gene: TRBJ2-7; v_gene: TRBV6-1; abundance: -
CDR3aa: CATGDRVNTGELFF; CDR3nt: TGTGCCACAGGGGACAGGGTAAACACCGGGGAGCTGTTTTTT; d_gene: TRBD1; j_gene: TRBJ2-2; v_gene: TRBV2; abundance: few
CDR3aa: CASSQVAGGNYEQYF; CDR3nt: TGCGCCAGCAGCCAAGTAGCGGGAGGGAACTACGAGCAGTACTTC; d_gene: TRBD2; j_gene: TRBJ2-7; v_gene: TRBV4-1; abundance: few
CDR3aa: CASSSGTPTGELFF; CDR3nt: TGTGCCAGCAGCTCCGGGACTCCCACCGGGGAGCTGTTTTTT; d_gene: -; j_gene: TRBJ2-2; v_gene: TRBV5-6; abundance: -
CDR3aa: CASSLAGTADQPQHF; CDR3nt: TGTGCCAGCAGCTTAGCGGGGACAGCTGATCAGCCCCAGCATTTT; d_gene: TRBD1; j_gene: TRBJ1-5; v_gene: TRBV7-2; abundance: -
CDR3aa: CASSGGRTNTGELFF; CDR3nt: TGCGCCAGCAGTGGCGGGAGGACGAACACCGGGGAGCTGTTTTTT; d_gene: TRBD2; j_gene: TRBJ2-2; v_gene: TRBV4-1; abundance: -
CDR3aa: CATPRGQREYNEQFF; CDR3nt: TGTGCCACCCCCCGGGGCCAGCGGGAGTACAATGAGCAGTTCTTC; d_gene: TRBD2; j_gene: TRBJ2-1; v_gene: TRBV19; abundance: -
CDR3aa: CASSLQGAGETQYF; CDR3nt: TGCGCCAGCAGCTTACAGGGGGCGGGGGAGACCCAGTACTTC; d_gene: TRBD1; j_gene: TRBJ2-5; v_gene: TRBV5-1; abundance: -
CDR3aa: CASSFLAGQETQYF; CDR3nt: TGTGCCAGCAGCTTCCTGGCGGGGCAAGAGACCCAGTACTTC; d_gene: -; j_gene: TRBJ2-5; v_gene: TRBV5-4; abundance: -
CDR3aa: CASSLTSYGPDQETQYF; CDR3nt: TGTGCCAGCAGCTTGACTAGCTATGGTCCCGACCAAGAGACCCAGTACTTC; d_gene: -; j_gene: TRBJ2-5; v_gene: TRBV5-6; abundance: -
CDR3aa: CSVESTGGELFF; CDR3nt: TGCAGCGTTGAGTCCACCGGGGGGGAGCTGTTTTTT; d_gene: -; j_gene: TRBJ2-2; v_gene: TRBV29-1; abundance: -
CDR3aa: CASSEGGGGPSDEQYF; CDR3nt: TGTGCCAGCAGCGAAGGGGGGGGAGGGCCCTCGGACGAGCAGTACTTC; d_gene: -; j_gene: TRBJ2-7; v_gene: TRBV9; abundance: -
CDR3aa: CASSPQGVRGYTF; CDR3nt: TGTGCCAGCAGCCCTCAGGGGGTACGTGGCTACACCTTC; d_gene: TRBD1; j_gene: TRBJ1-2; v_gene: TRBV5-6; abundance: -
CDR3aa: CASSRTSGSTQSYEQYF; CDR3nt: TGTGCCAGCAGCCGAACTAGCGGGAGTACCCAAAGCTACGAGCAGTACTTC; d_gene: TRBD2; j_gene: TRBJ2-7; v_gene: TRBV7-2; abundance: -
CDR3aa: CASSWTSARSYEQYF; CDR3nt: TGTGCCAGCAGCTGGACTAGCGCGCGCTCCTACGAGCAGTACTTC; d_gene: TRBD2; j_gene: TRBJ2-7; v_gene: TRBV7-2; abundance: -
CDR3aa: CASSLGDRVGVLGYEQYF; CDR3nt: TGCGCCAGCAGCTTGGGCGACAGGGTAGGAGTTTTGGGATACGAGCAGTACTTC; d_gene: TRBD1; j_gene: TRBJ2-7; v_gene: TRBV5-1; abundance: -
CDR3aa: CASSERSSSTDTQYF; CDR3nt: TGTGCCAGCAGTGAGAGGTCGTCTAGCACAGATACGCAGTATTTT; d_gene: -; j_gene: TRBJ2-3; v_gene: TRBV6-1; abundance: -
CDR3aa: CASSLGLNEQYF; CDR3nt: TGTGCCAGCAGCCTCGGACTGAACGAGCAGTACTTC; d_gene: -; j_gene: TRBJ2-7; v_gene: TRBV5-5; abundance: few
CDR3aa: CASSALSNTEAFF; CDR3nt: TGTGCCAGCAGCGCCCTTTCGAACACTGAAGCTTTCTTT; d_gene: -; j_gene: TRBJ1-1; v_gene: TRBV9; abundance: few
CDR3aa: CASRPGQGVLTGELFF; CDR3nt: TGTGCCAGCAGACCGGGACAGGGGGTACTTACCGGGGAGCTGTTTTTT; d_gene: TRBD1; j_gene: TRBJ2-2; v_gene: TRBV5-4; abundance: -
CDR3aa: CASSWNSNQETQYF; CDR3nt: TGTGCCAGCAGCTGGAACAGCAACCAAGAGACCCAGTACTTC; d_gene: -; j_gene: TRBJ2-5; v_gene: TRBV7-9; abundance: -
CDR3aa: CASSYPGGQGTEAFF; CDR3nt: TGTGCCAGCAGTTATCCGGGGGGGCAGGGAACTGAAGCTTTCTTT; d_gene: -; j_gene: TRBJ1-1; v_gene: TRBV7-9; abundance: -